The present T cell receptor (beta chain) was sequenced within a study of cytomegalovirus exposure and HLA in healthy donors. About the research overall: A previous analysis identified 100 million to 120 million unique TCR beta sequences derived from 180 million or so T cells. Study-wide results and caveats: TCR beta sequences reportedly predicted the HLA-A and HLA-B alleles of most subjects accurately. It was reported that the classifier diagnosed cytomegalovirus status with high specificity and sensitivity in both the original and validation cohorts. CMV serostatus was the sole immune exposure data available.

Amplification used 60 Vbeta primers and 13 Jbeta primers. Here immunoSEQ multiplex PCR was the method, and the copy in TCRdb shows in-frame clones only, minus some. The profile shows 150,000 to 200,000 clones, roughly 78% of them singletons. This CDR3 is built from 15 residues. From germline, CDR1 is SGDLS and CDR2 YYNGEE. The V end was cut by 0 bases, the J end by 3 bases, with 11 bases between. Of note for this clone: Its antigen is as yet unknown.

The chain uses TRBV9 and TRBJ2-3; perhaps TRBD2 as D (5 bases). The TCR sequence derives from a man between 35 and 55 years old in good health and CMV-seropositive. Sequencing used PBMCs. The CDR3 DNA reads TGTGCCAGCAGCGTAGGTGGGAGCTTTACAGATACGCAGTATTTT. Protein: CASSVGGSFTDTQYF.